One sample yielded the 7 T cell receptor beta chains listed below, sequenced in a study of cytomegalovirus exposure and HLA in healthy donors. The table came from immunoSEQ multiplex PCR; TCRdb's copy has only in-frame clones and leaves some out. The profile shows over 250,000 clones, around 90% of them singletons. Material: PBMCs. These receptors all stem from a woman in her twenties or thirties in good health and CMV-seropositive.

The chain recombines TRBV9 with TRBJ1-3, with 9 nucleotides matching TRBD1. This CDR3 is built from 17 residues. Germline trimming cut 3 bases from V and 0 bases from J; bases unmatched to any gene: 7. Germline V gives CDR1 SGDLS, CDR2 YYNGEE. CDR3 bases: TGTGCCAGCAGCGCGGGGACAGGGATCCTCTCTGGAAACACCATATATTTT. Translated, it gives CASSAGTGILSGNTIYF.

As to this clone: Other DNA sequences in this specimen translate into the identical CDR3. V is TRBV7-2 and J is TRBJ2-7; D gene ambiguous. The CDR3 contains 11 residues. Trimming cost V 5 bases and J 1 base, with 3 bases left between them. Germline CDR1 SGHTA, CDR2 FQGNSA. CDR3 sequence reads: CASSPSYEQYF. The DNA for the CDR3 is TGTGCCAGCAGCCCATCCTACGAGCAGTACTTC.

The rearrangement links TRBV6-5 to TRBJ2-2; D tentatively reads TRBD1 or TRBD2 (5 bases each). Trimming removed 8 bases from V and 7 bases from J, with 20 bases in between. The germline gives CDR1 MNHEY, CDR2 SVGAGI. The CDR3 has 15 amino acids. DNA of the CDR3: TGTGCCAGCTCACGAGGCCCTGTGAGGGGCGGGGAGCTGTTTTTT. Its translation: CASSRGPVRGGELFF.

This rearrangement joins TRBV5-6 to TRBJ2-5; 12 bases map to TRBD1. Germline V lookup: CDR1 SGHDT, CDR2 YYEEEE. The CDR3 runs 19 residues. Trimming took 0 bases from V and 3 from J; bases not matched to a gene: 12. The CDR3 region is CASSLGGTGGGWIKETQYF. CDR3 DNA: TGTGCCAGCAGCTTGGGAGGGACAGGGGGCGGTTGGATAAAAGAGACCCAGTACTTC. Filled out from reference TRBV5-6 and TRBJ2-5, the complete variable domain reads DAGVTQSPTHLIKTRGQQVTLRCSPKSGHDTVSWYQQALGQGPQFIFQYYEEEERQRGNFPDRFSGHQFPNYSSELNVNALLLGDSALYLCASSLGGTGGGWIKETQYFGPGTRLLVL.

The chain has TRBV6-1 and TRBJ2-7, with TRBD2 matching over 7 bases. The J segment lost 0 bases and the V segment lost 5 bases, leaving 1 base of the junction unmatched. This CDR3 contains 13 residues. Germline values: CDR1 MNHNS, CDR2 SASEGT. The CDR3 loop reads CASSSSGSYEQYF. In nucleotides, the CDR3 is TGTGCCAGCAGTTCTAGCGGCTCCTACGAGCAGTACTTC.

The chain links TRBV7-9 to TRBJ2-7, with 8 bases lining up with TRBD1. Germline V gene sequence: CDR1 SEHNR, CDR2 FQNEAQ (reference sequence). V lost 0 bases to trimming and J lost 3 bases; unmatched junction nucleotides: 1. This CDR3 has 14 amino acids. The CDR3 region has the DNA TGTGCCAGCAGCTTAGCGGGGACAGGCTACGAGCAGTACTTC. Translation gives CASSLAGTGYEQYF.

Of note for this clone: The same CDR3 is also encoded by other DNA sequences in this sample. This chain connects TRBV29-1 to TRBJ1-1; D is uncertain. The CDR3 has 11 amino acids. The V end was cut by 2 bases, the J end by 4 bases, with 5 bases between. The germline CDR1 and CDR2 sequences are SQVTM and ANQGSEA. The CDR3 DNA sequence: TGCAGCGTTGAAATAGTCACTGAAGCTTTCTTT. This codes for CSVEIVTEAFF. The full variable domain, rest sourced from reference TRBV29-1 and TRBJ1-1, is SAVISQKPSRDICQRGTSLTIQCQVDSQVTMMFWYRQQPGQSLTLIATANQGSEATYESGFVIDKFPISRPNLTFSTLTVSNMSPEDSSIYLCSVEIVTEAFFGQGTRLTVV.